This T cell receptor (beta chain) was captured in a study of beta chain features in type 1 diabetes. Study-level points and caveats: When Type 1 diabetes patients were examined, their TCRB CDR3s proved moderately but significantly shorter in all four CD4+ subsets.

Expressed TCRB transcripts got sequenced, as all isolated RNA was reverse transcribed. The average output of naive, central memory and regulatory T cell samples was several million reads. The assay was immunoSEQ multiplex PCR, and TCRdb's table has in-frame clones only and misses some. The sample carries around 280,000 clones, approximately 16% recorded once. Sorting that relied on CD45RO/CCR7/CD25/CD127/CD95/CD27 yielded CD4+ naive, central memory, regulatory and stem cell-like memory cells. This clone was counted only a few times. The antigen remains unidentified. The CDR3 covers 17 residues. The V gene's germline CDR1 is LGHNA and CDR2 YSLEER. The V and J ends lost 0 bases and 0 bases respectively, with 9 bases between them.

The sequencing input was naive CD4+ T cells from blood. This TCR derives from a man aged 18 to 30 with type 1 diabetes. The genes are TRBV4-3 and TRBJ1-6; the D gene is possibly TRBD1 (5 bases). The CDR3 loop is CASSQDFGGSYNSPLHF. The CDR3 coding sequence is TGCGCCAGCAGCCAAGATTTCGGGGGCTCCTATAATTCACCCCTCCACTTT.